Below, 23 T cell receptor beta chains from the same sample are listed, as sequenced in a study of a mutant IDH1 vaccine in newly diagnosed glioma. Generated by immunoSEQ multiplex PCR, the TCRdb table keeps only in-frame clones and is missing some. In the table there are some 51,000 clones, around 80% of which are singletons. These receptors are not linked to any known antigen. Time point given: week 5, during vaccination. All doses held 300 ug of mutant IDH1 20-mer peptide, with topical imiquimod. Specimen: PBMCs, collected from a glioma patient whose treatment included an IDH1 peptide vaccine. The source is a man aged 50 or older with glioma.

CDR3 in DNA: TGTGCCAGCAGCTCACGGGACAGGGCGACAGATACGCAGTATTTT. It specifies CASSSRDRATDTQYF. The chain is built from TRBV9 and TRBJ2-3, with TRBD1 identical over 9 bases. The ends lost 4 bases at V and 3 bases at J; junction bases unmatched: 6. This CDR3 comprises 15 residues. Germline loops: CDR1 SGDLS, CDR2 YYNGEE.

This sequence joins TRBV11-1 and TRBJ2-7; D call uncertain. The length of the CDR3 is 13 residues. Per the germline V gene, CDR1 is SGHAT and CDR2 is FQDESV (reference sequence). V gave up 1 base and J gave up 4 bases, with 8 bases separating them. Written as DNA, the CDR3 is TGTGCCAGCAGCTTAGGCACCCAATACGAGCAGTACTTC. Translated: CASSLGTQYEQYF.

This clone has a handful of counts. The chain is built from TRBV27 and TRBJ1-4; D gene ambiguous. V dropped 1 base and J dropped 11 bases, with 11 bases sitting between them. This CDR3 is built from 13 residues. Looked up from germline, CDR1 is MNHEY and CDR2 is SMNVEV (reference sequence). The CDR3 DNA sequence: TGTGCCAGCAGTTTATATTCCCAGGCGAAACTGTTTTTT. Translated: CASSLYSQAKLFF.

V is TRBV2 and J is TRBJ1-1; D is unresolved. Germline V gene sequence: CDR1 SNHLY, CDR2 FYNNEI. The CDR3 spans 13 residues. CDR3 protein: CASNGWRTPEAFF. The CDR3 DNA is TGTGCGAGTAACGGGTGGAGAACTCCTGAAGCTTTCTTT. Combining the CDR3 with reference TRBV2 and TRBJ1-1 gives the whole variable domain EPEVTQTPSHQVTQMGQEVILRCVPISNHLYFYWYRQILGQKVEFLVSFYNNEISEKSEIFDDQFSVERPDGSNFTLKIRSTKLEDSAMYFCASNGWRTPEAFFGQGTRLTVV.

The rearrangement links TRBV11-2 to TRBJ2-3; TRBD2 aligns across 10 bases. The V gene's germline CDR1 is SGHAT and CDR2 FQNNGV. Germline trimming cut 5 bases from V and 3 bases from J; bases unmatched to any gene: 2. The CDR3 extends over 14 amino acids. CDR3 DNA: TGTGCCAGCAGCCCGACTAGCGGGACAGATACGCAGTATTTT. Translating gives CASSPTSGTDTQYF.

Relative to its sample, this clone is medium-sized (0.01 to 0.1%). This chain connects TRBV7-9 to TRBJ1-1; D gene unclear. Looked up from germline, CDR1 is SEHNR and CDR2 is FQNEAQ (reference sequence). This CDR3 comprises 14 residues. V was shortened by 4 bases and J by 3 bases, with 12 bases between the two germline ends. CDR3 coding DNA: TGTGCCAGCAGCTGGGAAGGGAGGGACACTGAAGCTTTCTTT. The encoded protein is CASSWEGRDTEAFF.

The CDR3 here is CASINTGEGTDTQYF. CDR3 bases: TGTGCCAGCATTAATACAGGAGAGGGCACAGATACGCAGTATTTT. The gene calls are TRBV7-9 and TRBJ2-3; TRBD1 is a possible D gene (5 bases). CDR3 length equals 15 residues. Trimming stripped 7 bases from V and 1 base from J, with 15 bases between. Germline lookup yields CDR1 SEHNR and CDR2 FQNEAQ (reference sequence).

V gene TRBV19 combines with J gene TRBJ1-5; 7 nucleotides match TRBD1. V lost 5 bases to trimming and J lost 2 bases; unmatched junction nucleotides: 12. This CDR3 has 17 residues. CDR1 is LNHDA and CDR2 is SQIVND in the germline V gene (reference sequence). The CDR3 DNA reads TGTGCCAGTAGTGTCTCAGGGGGATTGAGGCGCAATCAGCCCCAGCATTTT. Translated, it gives CASSVSGGLRRNQPQHF.

The rearrangement uses TRBV5-1 and TRBJ2-1, with 9 nucleotides matching TRBD1. The germline V gene encodes CDR1 SGHRS and CDR2 YFSETQ. The CDR3 is made up of 14 amino acids. J gave up 8 bases and V 4 bases, and 7 bases lay outside the gene matches. CDR3 sequence: CASSPGTGHDEQFF. CDR3 sequence (DNA): TGCGCCAGCAGCCCCGGGACAGGGCACGATGAGCAGTTCTTC.

This clone has just a few counts. The chain carries TRBV14 and TRBJ2-2; tentative D call: TRBD2 (6 bases). The V end was cut by 2 bases, the J end by 6 bases, with 16 bases between. This CDR3 comprises 16 residues. The germline V gene encodes CDR1 SGHDN and CDR2 FVKESK. DNA of the CDR3: TGTGCCAGCAGCCAATATTTTTCCGGGGAGGCCGGGGAGCTGTTTTTT. Translating gives CASSQYFSGEAGELFF.

The chain is built from TRBV5-4 and TRBJ2-2, with D uncertain. The V gene's germline CDR1 is SGHNT and CDR2 YYREEE (reference sequence). The CDR3 extends over 11 amino acids. Trimming pared 7 bases from V and 4 bases from J, leaving 5 bases between. DNA of the CDR3: TGTGCCAGCTCAATCACCGGGGAGCTGTTTTTT. Translated, it gives CASSITGELFF.

The rearrangement uses TRBV11-2 and TRBJ2-7; TRBD1 aligns across 7 bases. With V trimmed by 0 bases and J by 0 bases, 2 bases remained unmatched. The CDR3 has 15 amino acids. In germline, CDR1 is SGHAT, CDR2 FQNNGV. The CDR3 region is CASSLEGGSSYEQYF. Written as DNA, the CDR3 is TGTGCCAGCAGCTTAGAAGGGGGCAGCTCCTACGAGCAGTACTTC. Drawing the rest from reference TRBV11-2 and TRBJ2-7, the complete variable domain is EAGVAQSPRYKIIEKRQSVAFWCNPISGHATLYWYQQILGQGPKLLIQFQNNGVVDDSQLPKDRFSAERLKGVDSTLKIQPAKLEDSAVYLCASSLEGGSSYEQYFGPGTRLTVT.

The chain is built from TRBV14 and TRBJ1-2; D gene unclear. The CDR3 has 14 residues. Germline V gene lookup returns CDR1 SGHDN and CDR2 FVKESK. V was cut by 2 bases and J by 8 bases, with 15 bases left in between. The CDR3 is CASSQFPRQGGYTF. Written as DNA, the CDR3 is TGTGCCAGCAGCCAATTTCCCAGACAAGGGGGCTACACCTTC. The whole variable domain, filled in from reference TRBV14 and TRBJ1-2, reads EAGVTQFPSHSVIEKGQTVTLRCDPISGHDNLYWYRRVMGKEIKFLLHFVKESKQDESGMPNNRFLAERTGGTYSTLKVQPAELEDSGVYFCASSQFPRQGGYTFGSGTRLTVV.

The chain uses TRBV7-3 and TRBJ1-1; tentatively, D is TRBD1 (5 bases). This CDR3 is 13 amino acids long. The germline V gene encodes CDR1 SGHTA and CDR2 FQGTGA. Trimming took off 5 bases at V and 2 bases at J, with 9 bases between the two ends. CDR3 in DNA: TGTGCCAGCAGCATTGGGACCAACACTGAAGCTTTCTTT. It yields the protein CASSIGTNTEAFF. Using reference TRBV7-3 and TRBJ1-1 for the parts outside the CDR3, the full variable domain is GAGVSQTPSNKVTEKGKYVELRCDPISGHTALYWYRQSLGQGPEFLIYFQGTGAADDSGLPNDRFFAVRPEGSVSTLKIQRTERGDSAVYLCASSIGTNTEAFFGQGTRLTVV.

The chain joins TRBV19 to TRBJ1-2; D uncertain. The V end was cut by 5 bases, the J end by 7 bases, with 11 bases between. This CDR3 is built from 12 residues. Germline-derived CDR1 and CDR2 are LNHDA and SQIVND (reference sequence). The CDR3 region is CASSYATGGYTF. Written as DNA, the CDR3 is TGTGCCAGTAGTTATGCGACGGGTGGCTACACCTTC.

The V gene is TRBV10-2, the J gene TRBJ1-2; D is uncertain. Germline V lookup: CDR1 WSHSY, CDR2 SAAADI. This CDR3 comprises 16 residues. The V gene lost 11 bases and the J gene lost 2 bases, with 24 bases spanning the gap. For the CDR3, the DNA is TGCGCCGCTAGGAGAGCGGGCACCTTCAAGAACTATGGCTACACCTTC. It is translated as CAARRAGTFKNYGYTF.

CDR3 nucleotide sequence: TGTGCCAGCAGCCCGAACAGGGGCCCCGGGGAGCTGTTTTTT. Residues: CASSPNRGPGELFF. The J gene is TRBJ2-2, the V gene TRBV5-4; 7 nucleotides match TRBD1. CDR3 length equals 14 residues. Germline CDR1 SGHNT, CDR2 YYREEE (reference sequence). The ends lost 4 bases at V and 6 bases at J; junction bases unmatched: 6.

The rearrangement links TRBV29-1 to TRBJ1-4; 7 nucleotides line up with TRBD1. The trim removed 6 bases at V and 6 bases at J, leaving 4 bases unmatched. The CDR3 runs to 12 residues. The germline V gene has CDR1 SQVTM and CDR2 ANQGSEA. CDR3 DNA: TGCAGCGTCGCCGGGACAGATGAAAAACTGTTTTTT. Translation gives CSVAGTDEKLFF. Based on the CDR3 plus reference TRBV29-1 and TRBJ1-4, the full variable domain is SAVISQKPSRDICQRGTSLTIQCQVDSQVTMMFWYRQQPGQSLTLIATANQGSEATYESGFVIDKFPISRPNLTFSTLTVSNMSPEDSSIYLCSVAGTDEKLFFGSGTQLSVL.

The J gene is TRBJ1-5, the V gene TRBV19; no clear D gene. Germline CDR1 and CDR2: LNHDA and SQIVND (reference sequence). Trimming cost V 4 bases and J 5 bases, with 6 bases left between them. The CDR3 contains 12 residues. CDR3 sequence reads: CASSNPYQPQHF. DNA for the CDR3: TGTGCCAGTAGTAACCCGTATCAGCCCCAGCATTTT.

The rearrangement joins TRBV2 to TRBJ1-2; D is unresolved. With 1 base removed from V and 2 bases from J, the gap between germline ends came to 8 bases. From germline, CDR1 is SNHLY and CDR2 FYNNEI. This CDR3 is 14 amino acids long. CDR3 bases: TGTGCCAGCAGTGAAGACCGCCGAAACTATGGCTACACCTTC. It yields the protein CASSEDRRNYGYTF.

The V gene is TRBV5-6, the J gene TRBJ1-5; D not certain. V was shortened by 1 base and J by 0 bases, with 11 bases between the two germline ends. The CDR3 has 16 residues. Per the germline V gene, CDR1 is SGHDT and CDR2 is YYEEEE. The CDR3 loop is CASSLSQSDSNQPQHF. CDR3 bases: TGTGCCAGCAGCTTGTCACAGTCAGATAGCAATCAGCCCCAGCATTTT. The full variable domain, in which reference TRBV5-6 and TRBJ1-5 provide the parts outside the CDR3, is DAGVTQSPTHLIKTRGQQVTLRCSPKSGHDTVSWYQQALGQGPQFIFQYYEEEERQRGNFPDRFSGHQFPNYSSELNVNALLLGDSALYLCASSLSQSDSNQPQHFGDGTRLSIL.

Turning to this clone: In the same sample, other DNA sequences code for this CDR3. The chain uses TRBV6-1 and TRBJ1-1; D remains unclear. The V end lost 1 base, the J end lost 4 bases, and 7 bases lay between the germline ends. The CDR3 runs 13 residues. CDR1 is MNHNS, CDR2 SASEGT, per germline. In nucleotides, the CDR3 is TGTGCCAGCAGTGAAGTAGGGAGCACTGAAGCTTTCTTT. As protein: CASSEVGSTEAFF.

The chain recombines TRBV5-6 with TRBJ2-6; 9 bases align to TRBD1. This CDR3 region has 17 residues. The J segment lost 0 bases and the V segment lost 2 bases, leaving 3 bases of the junction unmatched. Germline V gene lookup returns CDR1 SGHDT and CDR2 YYEEEE. The CDR3 protein is CASSFGQGPSGANVLTF. DNA for the CDR3: TGTGCCAGCAGCTTTGGACAGGGGCCCTCTGGGGCCAACGTCCTGACTTTC.